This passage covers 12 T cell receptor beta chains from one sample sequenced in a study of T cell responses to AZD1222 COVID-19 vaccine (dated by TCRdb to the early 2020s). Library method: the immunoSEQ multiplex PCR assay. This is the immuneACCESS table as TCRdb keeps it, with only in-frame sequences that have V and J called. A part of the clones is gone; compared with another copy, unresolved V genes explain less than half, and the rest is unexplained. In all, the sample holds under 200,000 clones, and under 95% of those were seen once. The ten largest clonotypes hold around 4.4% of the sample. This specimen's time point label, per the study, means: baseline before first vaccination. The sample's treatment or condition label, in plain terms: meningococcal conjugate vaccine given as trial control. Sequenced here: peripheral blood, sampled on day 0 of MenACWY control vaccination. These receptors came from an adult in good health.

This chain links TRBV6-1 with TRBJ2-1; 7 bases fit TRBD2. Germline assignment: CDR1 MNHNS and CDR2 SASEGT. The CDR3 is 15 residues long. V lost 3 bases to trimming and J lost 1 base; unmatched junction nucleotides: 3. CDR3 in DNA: TGTGCCAGCAGTGAGATTAGCGGGTCCTACAATGAGCAGTTCTTC. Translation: CASSEISGSYNEQFF.

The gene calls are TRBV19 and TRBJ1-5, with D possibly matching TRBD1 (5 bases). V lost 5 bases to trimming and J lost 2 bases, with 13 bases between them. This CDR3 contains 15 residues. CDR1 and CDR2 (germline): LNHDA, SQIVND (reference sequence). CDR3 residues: CASSFSDTRNQPQHF. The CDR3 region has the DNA TGTGCCAGTAGTTTCTCGGACACCCGCAATCAGCCCCAGCATTTT.

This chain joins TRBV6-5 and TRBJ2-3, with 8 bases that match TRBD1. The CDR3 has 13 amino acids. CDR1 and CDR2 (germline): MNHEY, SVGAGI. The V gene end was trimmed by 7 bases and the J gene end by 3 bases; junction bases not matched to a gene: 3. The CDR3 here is CASIDRGTDTQYF. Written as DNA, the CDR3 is TGTGCCAGCATCGACAGGGGTACAGATACGCAGTATTTT.

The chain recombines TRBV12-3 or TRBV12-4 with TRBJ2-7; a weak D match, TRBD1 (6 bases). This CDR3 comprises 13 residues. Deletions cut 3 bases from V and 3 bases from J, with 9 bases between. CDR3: CASSLQGSYEQYF. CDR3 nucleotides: TGTGCCAGCAGTTTGCAGGGGAGCTACGAGCAGTACTTC.

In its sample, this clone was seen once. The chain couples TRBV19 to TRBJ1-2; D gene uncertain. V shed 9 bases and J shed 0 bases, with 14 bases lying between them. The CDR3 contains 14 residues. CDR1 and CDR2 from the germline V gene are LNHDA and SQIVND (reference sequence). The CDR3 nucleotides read TGTGCCAGCGCCGGGAGCCGAGCTAACTATGGCTACACCTTC. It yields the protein CASAGSRANYGYTF. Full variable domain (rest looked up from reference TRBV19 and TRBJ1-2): DGGITQSPKYLFRKEGQNVTLSCEQNLNHDAMYWYRQDPGQGLRLIYYSQIVNDFQKGDIAEGYSVSREKKESFPLTVTSAQKNPTAFYLCASAGSRANYGYTFGSGTRLTVV.

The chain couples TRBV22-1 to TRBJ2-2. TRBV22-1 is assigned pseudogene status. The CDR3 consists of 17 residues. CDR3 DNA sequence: TGTCCTGGGAGCGCGCCCGGCCGGGGCACGAACACCGGGGAGCTGTTTTTT. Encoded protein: CPGSAPGRGTNTGELFF.

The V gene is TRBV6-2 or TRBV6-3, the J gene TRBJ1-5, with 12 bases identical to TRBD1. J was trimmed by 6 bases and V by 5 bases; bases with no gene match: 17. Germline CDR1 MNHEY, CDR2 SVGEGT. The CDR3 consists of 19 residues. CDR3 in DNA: TGTGCCAGCAGTGCGACCTCCCCCGGGACAGGGGGCCTCAGTCAGCCCCAGCATTTT. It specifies CASSATSPGTGGLSQPQHF.

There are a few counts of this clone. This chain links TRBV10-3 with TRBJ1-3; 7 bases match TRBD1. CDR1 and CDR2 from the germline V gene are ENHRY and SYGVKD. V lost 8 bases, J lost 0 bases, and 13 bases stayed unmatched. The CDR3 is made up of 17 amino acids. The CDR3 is CAIGSGDSLYSGNTIYF. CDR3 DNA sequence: TGTGCCATCGGATCCGGGGACAGTCTGTACTCTGGAAACACCATATATTTT.

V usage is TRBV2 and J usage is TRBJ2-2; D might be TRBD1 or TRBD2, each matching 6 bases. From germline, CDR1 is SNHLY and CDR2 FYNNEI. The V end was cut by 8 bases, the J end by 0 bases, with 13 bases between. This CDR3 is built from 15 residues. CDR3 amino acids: CASPRGAANTGELFF. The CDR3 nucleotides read TGTGCCAGCCCGAGGGGGGCCGCGAACACCGGGGAGCTGTTTTTT. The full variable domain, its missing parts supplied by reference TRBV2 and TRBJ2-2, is EPEVTQTPSHQVTQMGQEVILRCVPISNHLYFYWYRQILGQKVEFLVSFYNNEISEKSEIFDDQFSVERPDGSNFTLKIRSTKLEDSAMYFCASPRGAANTGELFFGEGSRLTVL.

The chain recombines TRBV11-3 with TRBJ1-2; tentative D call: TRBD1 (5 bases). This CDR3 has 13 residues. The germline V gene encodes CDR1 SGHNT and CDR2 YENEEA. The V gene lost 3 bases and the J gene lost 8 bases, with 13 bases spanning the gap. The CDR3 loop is CASSFLTGQGYTF. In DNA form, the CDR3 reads TGTGCCAGCAGCTTCCTCACGGGGCAAGGCTACACCTTC.

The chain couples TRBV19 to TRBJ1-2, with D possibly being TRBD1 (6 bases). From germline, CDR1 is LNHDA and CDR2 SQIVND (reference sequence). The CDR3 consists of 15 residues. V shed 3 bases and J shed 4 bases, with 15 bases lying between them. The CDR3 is CASSIGRQVGYGYTF. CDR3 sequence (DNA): TGTGCCAGTAGTATTGGGAGACAGGTGGGCTATGGCTACACCTTC.

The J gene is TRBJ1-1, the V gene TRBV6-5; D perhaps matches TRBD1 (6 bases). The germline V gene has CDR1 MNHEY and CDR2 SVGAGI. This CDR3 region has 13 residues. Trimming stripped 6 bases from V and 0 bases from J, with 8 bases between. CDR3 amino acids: CASRDRLNTEAFF. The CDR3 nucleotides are TGTGCCAGCAGAGACAGGTTGAACACTGAAGCTTTCTTT.